Sequencing of this T cell receptor (beta chain) was carried out in a study of identical twins. MiXCR was run by TCRdb on the 5' RACE reads, yielding one entry per CDR3 protein. The sample lists about 490,000 distinct CDR3 sequences, 13% to 15% occurring once. Everyone who gave samples was a healthy Caucasian. This clonotype appeared once. The sample was also linked to a second study, of yellow fever vaccine responses in identical twins.

Sequenced input: CD4+ T cells sorted from blood. The source of this sequence is a woman aged 18-29 years in good health.

CDR3 DNA sequence: TGTGCCAGCAGCTTAGGGCTAGCGGGCGACTTCACCGGGGAGCTGTTTTTT. Its protein is CASSLGLAGDFTGELFF. This sequence joins TRBV7-2 and TRBJ2-2, with TRBD2 matching 8 bases. Germline V lookup: CDR1 SGHTA, CDR2 FQGNSA. J gave up 4 bases and V 1 base, and 8 bases lay outside the gene matches. The CDR3 length is 17 residues.